This TCR beta chain was sequenced in a study of blood T cells in healthy people across ages. Study-wide findings and caveats: The study lacked donor CMV status, which possibly confounded expanded clonotype changes. Relative to aged donors, long-lived donors carried more naive CD4+ cells and displayed higher diversity.

Points on this clonotype: As yet, its antigen is unknown.

Donors each provided roughly 11 milliliters of peripheral blood. The CDR3 runs to 14 residues. The ends lost 3 bases at V and 2 bases at J; junction bases unmatched: 4. Germline CDR1 reads SGHTS; CDR2 reads YDEGEE. Using a J-beta primer mix together with a sample-barcoded 5' primer, a second PCR was run for 7 to 11 cycles. TCRdb fed the 5' RACE reads into MiXCR, producing one record per CDR3 protein. The sample has 890,000 or so distinct CDR3 sequences; 55% to 65% are singletons. Sample: blood. J is TRBJ2-7 and V is TRBV5-8; 8 nucleotides line up with TRBD1. The receptor was isolated from a man aged 25-45 years in good health. Here the CDR3 reads CASSWGTGTYEQYF. As DNA, the CDR3 is TGTGCCAGCAGCTGGGGGACAGGAACCTACGAGCAGTACTTC.